This T cell receptor (beta chain) was profiled in a study of T cells in Graves' hyperthyroidism and ophthalmopathy. Germline V CDR1 and CDR2: SGHRS, YFSETQ. The CDR3 is 14 residues long. Trimming cost V 0 bases and J 4 bases, with 8 bases left between them. This clonotype has more than one count but fewer than ten. It was considered stable Graves' hyperthyroidism when ophthalmopathy did not progress within 18 months. The authors obtained PBMCs from over 8.5 ml of fresh peripheral blood. It was RNA transcripts that yielded the amplified TCR beta CDR3 regions. The primer set for the first-round RT-PCR of the TCR CDR3 was HTBI. TCRdb used MiXCR to reprocess the multiplex PCR reads, holding one entry per CDR3 protein. In the table there are about 420,000 distinct CDR3 sequences, roughly an eighth of which are singletons.

Sequencing was carried out using blood. The chain couples TRBV5-1 to TRBJ2-1, with a weak D call TRBD1 (5 bases). This clonotype was obtained from a woman under 30 with Graves' hyperthyroidism. The CDR3 DNA sequence: TGCGCCAGCAGCTTGGAGACAGTTTACAATGAGCAGTTCTTC. Translating gives CASSLETVYNEQFF. Filled out from reference TRBV5-1 and TRBJ2-1, the complete variable domain reads KAGVTQTPRYLIKTRGQQVTLSCSPISGHRSVSWYQQTPGQGLQFLFEYFSETQRNKGNFPGRFSGRQFSNSRSEMNVSTLELGDSALYLCASSLETVYNEQFFGPGTRLTVL.